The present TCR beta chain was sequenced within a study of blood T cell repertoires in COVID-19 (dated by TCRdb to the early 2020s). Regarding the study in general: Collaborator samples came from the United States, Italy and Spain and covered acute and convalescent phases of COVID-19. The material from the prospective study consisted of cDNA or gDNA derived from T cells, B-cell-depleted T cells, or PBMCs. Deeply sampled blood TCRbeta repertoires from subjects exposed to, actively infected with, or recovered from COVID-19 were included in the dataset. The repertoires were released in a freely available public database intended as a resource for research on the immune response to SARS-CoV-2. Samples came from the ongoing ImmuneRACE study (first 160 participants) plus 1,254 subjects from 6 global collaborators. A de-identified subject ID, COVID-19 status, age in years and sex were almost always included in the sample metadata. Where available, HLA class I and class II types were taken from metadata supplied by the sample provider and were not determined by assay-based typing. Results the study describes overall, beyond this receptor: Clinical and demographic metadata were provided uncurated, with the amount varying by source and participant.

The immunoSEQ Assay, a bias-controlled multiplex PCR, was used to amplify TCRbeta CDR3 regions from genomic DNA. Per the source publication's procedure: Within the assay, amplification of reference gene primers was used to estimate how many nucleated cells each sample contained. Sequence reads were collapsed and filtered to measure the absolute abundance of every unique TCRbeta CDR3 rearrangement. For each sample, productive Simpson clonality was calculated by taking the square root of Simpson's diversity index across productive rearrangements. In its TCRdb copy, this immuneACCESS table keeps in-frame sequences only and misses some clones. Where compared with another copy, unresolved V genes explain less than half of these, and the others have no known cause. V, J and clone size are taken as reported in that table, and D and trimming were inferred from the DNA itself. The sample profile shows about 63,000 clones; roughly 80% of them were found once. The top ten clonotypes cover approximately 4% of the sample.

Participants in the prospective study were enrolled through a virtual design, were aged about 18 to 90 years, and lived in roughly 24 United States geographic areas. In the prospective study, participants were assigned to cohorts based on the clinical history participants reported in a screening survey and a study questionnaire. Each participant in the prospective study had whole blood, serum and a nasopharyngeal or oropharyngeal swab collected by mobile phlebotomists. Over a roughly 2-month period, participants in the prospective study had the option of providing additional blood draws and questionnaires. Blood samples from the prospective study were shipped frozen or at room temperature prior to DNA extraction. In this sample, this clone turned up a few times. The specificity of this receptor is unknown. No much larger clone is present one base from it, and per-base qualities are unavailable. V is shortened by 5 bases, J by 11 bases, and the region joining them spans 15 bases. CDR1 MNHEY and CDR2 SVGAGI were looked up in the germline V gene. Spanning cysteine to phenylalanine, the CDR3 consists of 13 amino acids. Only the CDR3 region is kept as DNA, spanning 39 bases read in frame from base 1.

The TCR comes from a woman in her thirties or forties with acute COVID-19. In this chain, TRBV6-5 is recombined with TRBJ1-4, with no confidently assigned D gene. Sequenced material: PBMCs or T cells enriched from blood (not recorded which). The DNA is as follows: TGTGCCAGCAGTCCCCCTGGGAGGCGGAAACTGTTTTTT. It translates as CASSPPGRRKLFF.